The 29 T cell receptor beta chains in this list originate from one sample, sequenced in a study of T cells in narcolepsy. Assay: immunoSEQ multiplex PCR; the TCRdb copy retains only in-frame clones and omits some. The sample has 25,000 to 35,000 clones; about four fifths are singletons. The sequenced material came from CD45RA- memory CD4+ T cells from PBMCs. These receptors were obtained from a human donor with narcolepsy.

The gene calls are TRBV5-1 and TRBJ2-7; 8 positions agree with TRBD1. CDR3 length equals 14 residues. The germline V gene has CDR1 SGHRS and CDR2 YFSETQ. The J segment lost 2 bases and the V segment lost 3 bases, leaving 4 bases of the junction unmatched. The DNA of the CDR3 is TGCGCCAGCAGCTCGGGACAGGACGCCTACGAGCAGTACTTC. It translates to CASSSGQDAYEQYF.

This chain connects TRBV6-1 to TRBJ2-7, with D perhaps TRBD2 (5 bases). The CDR3 runs 14 residues. Germline CDR1 is MNHNS and CDR2 is SASEGT. The V end lost 6 bases, the J end lost 0 bases, and 12 bases lay between the germline ends. The CDR3: CASSNWTHSYEQYF. The CDR3 region has the DNA TGTGCCAGCAGCAATTGGACTCACTCCTACGAGCAGTACTTC.

The chain joins TRBV11-3 to TRBJ2-3; D possibly corresponds to TRBD2 (6 bases). CDR1 and CDR2 (germline): SGHNT, YENEEA. The CDR3 contains 18 residues. V was pared by 5 bases and J by 4 bases, with 25 bases between. CDR3 DNA: TGTGCCAGCAGCCTCGGCCTGACTAGTTCCGAGTCCGCAGATACGCAGTATTTT. Residues: CASSLGLTSSESADTQYF.

The rearrangement joins TRBV28 to TRBJ1-2, with D tentatively TRBD1 (6 bases). CDR1 and CDR2 from the germline V gene are MDHEN and SYDVKM. Trimming removed 5 bases at V and 0 bases at J, with 13 bases between. CDR3 length equals 15 residues. The CDR3 protein is CASSERTATNYGYTF. The CDR3 DNA sequence: TGTGCCAGCAGTGAGAGGACAGCTACTAACTATGGCTACACCTTC.

CDR3 sequence (DNA): TGTGCCAGCAGCTCGACTAGCGGGAGCTACGAGCAGTACTTC. Its protein is CASSSTSGSYEQYF. This rearrangement joins TRBV7-2 to TRBJ2-7; 12 bases line up with TRBD2. The V gene end was trimmed by 4 bases and the J gene end by 3 bases; junction bases not matched to a gene: 1. Germline V gene data show CDR1 as SGHTA and CDR2 as FQGNSA. The CDR3 covers 14 residues.

This chain joins TRBV6-5 and TRBJ1-1; unclear D gene. This CDR3 has 14 amino acids. Trimming shortened V by 2 bases and J by 2 bases, and 9 bases separated the two germline ends. Germline CDR1 MNHEY, CDR2 SVGAGI. CDR3: CASSYDEGNTEAFF. For the CDR3, the DNA is TGTGCCAGCAGTTACGATGAAGGCAACACTGAAGCTTTCTTT.

The chain employs TRBV5-4 and TRBJ2-2; D is unclear. Germline V lookup: CDR1 SGHNT, CDR2 YYREEE (reference sequence). V shed 4 bases and J shed 1 base, with 8 bases lying between them. There are 14 residues in the CDR3. CDR3 nucleotides: TGTGCCAGCAGCCCGACGGTGAACACCGGGGAGCTGTTTTTT. Translated: CASSPTVNTGELFF.

The chain links TRBV30 to TRBJ1-2; D is ambiguous. This CDR3 has 11 residues. Germline V gene lookup returns CDR1 GTSNPN and CDR2 SVGIG (reference sequence). CDR3 sequence: CVGPRAGGYTF. For the CDR3, the DNA is TGTGTCGGGCCCCGAGCGGGCGGCTACACCTTC. Looking up the rest from reference TRBV30 and TRBJ1-2 gives the full variable domain: SQTIHQWPATLVQPVGSPLSLECTVEGTSNPNLYWYRQAAGRGLQLLFYSVGIGQISSEVPQNLSASRPQDRQFILSSKKLLLSDSGFYLCVGPRAGGYTFGSGTRLTVV.

This clone showed up just once. The rearrangement joins TRBV10-3 to TRBJ2-7; 8 bases map to TRBD2. The CDR3 length is 15 residues. In germline, CDR1 is ENHRY, CDR2 SYGVKD. Trimming cost V 0 bases and J 1 base; bases outside gene matches: 2. CDR3 sequence: CAISESGLASYEQYF. The CDR3 coding sequence is TGTGCCATCAGTGAGTCCGGACTAGCTTCCTACGAGCAGTACTTC.

The chain joins TRBV6-9 to TRBJ1-1; tentatively, D is TRBD1 (5 bases). Trimming removed 6 bases at V and 6 bases at J, with 17 bases between. The CDR3 is made up of 14 amino acids. Germline CDR1 reads MNHGY; CDR2 reads SVAAGI. This chain's CDR3 is CASSYHRSAAEAFF. In nucleotides, the CDR3 is TGTGCCAGCAGCTATCACAGGTCGGCGGCTGAAGCTTTCTTT.

The chain employs TRBV27 and TRBJ2-7, with TRBD2 matching over 8 bases. This CDR3 is built from 15 residues. The V gene end was trimmed by 5 bases and the J gene end by 2 bases; junction bases not matched to a gene: 8. Germline lookup yields CDR1 MNHEY and CDR2 SMNVEV (reference sequence). The CDR3 sequence is CASSVEPGLAYEQYF. CDR3 nucleotide sequence: TGTGCCAGCAGTGTTGAACCGGGACTAGCCTACGAGCAGTACTTC.

Turning to this clone: The junction departs from the called germline gene at one end, perhaps through a read error. The rearrangement uses TRBV5-1 and TRBJ2-1; tentatively, D is TRBD1 (6 bases). CDR3 length: 16 residues. Germline V lookup: CDR1 SGHRS, CDR2 YFSETQ. CDR3 protein: CAGSPRQATSYNEQFF. The CDR3 region has the DNA TGCGCCGGCAGCCCCAGACAGGCCACCTCATACAATGAGCAGTTCTTC.

The sample holds one count of this clone. The chain combines TRBV28 with TRBJ2-3, with a weak D call TRBD2 (6 bases). Trimming shortened V by 8 bases and J by 2 bases, and 17 bases separated the two germline ends. Germline V CDR1 and CDR2: MDHEN, SYDVKM. The CDR3 consists of 15 residues. The CDR3 region has the DNA TGTGCCAGCGGACCCGGGGGTCGGATCACAGATACGCAGTATTTT. As protein: CASGPGGRITDTQYF.

By proportion, this clone is medium-sized. At the DNA level, this CDR3 is encoded by other sequences in the same sample as well. The V gene is TRBV11-3, the J gene TRBJ1-3; 9 bases agree with TRBD1. This CDR3 has 15 residues. Germline lookup yields CDR1 SGHNT and CDR2 YENEEA. Germline trimming cut 5 bases from V and 2 bases from J; bases unmatched to any gene: 4. CDR3 in amino acids: CASSPGQGPGNTIYF. The CDR3 region has the DNA TGTGCCAGCAGCCCGGGACAGGGCCCTGGAAACACCATATATTTT.

The V and J genes are TRBV5-4 and TRBJ1-6; D not certain. Germline V CDR1 and CDR2: SGHNT, YYREEE (reference sequence). Trimming shortened V by 2 bases and J by 9 bases, and 6 bases separated the two germline ends. The CDR3 loop spans 12 amino acids. CDR3 in amino acids: CASSFGRSPLHF. CDR3 nucleotide sequence: TGTGCCAGCAGCTTCGGGCGTTCACCCCTCCACTTT.

The chain has TRBV6-6 and TRBJ1-1, with TRBD1 matching over 9 bases. V shed 5 bases and J 6 bases; nucleotides not matched to a gene: 4. Germline values: CDR1 MNHNY, CDR2 SVGAGI (reference sequence). The CDR3 consists of 13 residues. As DNA, the CDR3 is TGTGCCAGCAGTCGCCGACAGGGGGCTGAAGCTTTCTTT. Amino acid sequence: CASSRRQGAEAFF.

The rearrangement links TRBV5-1 to TRBJ2-1; D is perhaps TRBD2 (6 bases). V lost 2 bases, J lost 2 bases, and 17 bases lay in between. Germline V lookup: CDR1 SGHRS, CDR2 YFSETQ. There are 17 residues in the CDR3. The CDR3 nucleotides read TGCGCCAGCAGCTTCGAGTTTTCGGGACTGCCCTACAATGAGCAGTTCTTC. Encoded protein: CASSFEFSGLPYNEQFF.

CDR3 loop: CASSWGPRNEQYF. DNA of the CDR3: TGTGCCAGCTCCTGGGGACCCCGCAACGAGCAGTACTTC. This chain links TRBV6-1 with TRBJ2-7, with D possibly called TRBD1 or TRBD2 (5 bases each). Germline V gene lookup returns CDR1 MNHNS and CDR2 SASEGT. The ends were cut back, 8 bases at V and 5 bases at J, with 16 bases in the middle. The CDR3 totals 13 residues.

J is TRBJ2-3 and V is TRBV20-1; D unresolved. The CDR3 contains 10 residues. V lost 1 base, J lost 6 bases, and 2 bases lay in between. The germline V gene has CDR1 DFQATT and CDR2 SNEGSKA (reference sequence). In DNA, the CDR3 is TGCAGTGCTAGAGGCGATACGCAGTATTTT. Translated, it gives CSARGDTQYF.

CDR3 in amino acids: CASRPGTGSSYEQYF. Here the CDR3 DNA reads TGTGCCAGCAGACCCGGGACAGGGAGCTCCTACGAGCAGTACTTC. The gene calls are TRBV28 and TRBJ2-7, with TRBD1 matching 9 bases. The germline CDR1 and CDR2 sequences are MDHEN and SYDVKM. This CDR3 has 15 residues. The V and J ends lost 6 bases and 0 bases, in that order; junction bases with no gene match: 6. Combining the CDR3 with reference TRBV28 and TRBJ2-7 gives the whole variable domain DVKVTQSSRYLVKRTGEKVFLECVQDMDHENMFWYRQDPGLGLRLIYFSYDVKMKEKGDIPEGYSVSREKKERFSLILESASTNQTSMYLCASRPGTGSSYEQYFGPGTRLTVT.

The chain joins TRBV11-3 to TRBJ2-5; 10 nucleotides agree with TRBD2. This CDR3 has 15 amino acids. V was pared by 2 bases and J by 5 bases, with 5 bases of the junction left unmatched. Per germline, CDR1 SGHNT and CDR2 YENEEA. The CDR3 nucleotides are TGTGCCAGCAGCTTACGTGATAGCGGGAGGGAGACCCAGTACTTC. This encodes CASSLRDSGRETQYF.

V gene TRBV4-3 combines with J gene TRBJ2-7; 8 bases are shared with TRBD1. The CDR3 is 15 amino acids. The germline V gene has CDR1 LGHNA and CDR2 YSLEER. V was pared by 0 bases and J by 4 bases, with 5 bases of the junction left unmatched. The CDR3: CASSQDRQGWYEQYF. CDR3 nucleotides: TGCGCCAGCAGCCAAGATCGACAGGGGTGGTACGAGCAGTACTTC.

This rearrangement joins TRBV5-1 to TRBJ2-5; D gene uncertain. The J call may be incorrect, as the DNA end agrees better with TRBJ2-7. The CDR3 is 15 residues long. The germline gives CDR1 SGHRS, CDR2 YFSETQ. The CDR3 DNA reads as TGCGCCAGCAGCTTGGGAGCGCACCAATCCTACGAGCAGTACTTC. This encodes CASSLGAHQSYEQYF.

The chain recombines TRBV19 with TRBJ2-1; the D is unclear. The V end was cut by 5 bases, the J end by 7 bases, with 6 bases between. The CDR3 totals 11 residues. The germline V gene encodes CDR1 LNHDA and CDR2 SQIVND (reference sequence). This CDR3 reads CASSGWNEQFF. CDR3 DNA: TGTGCCAGTAGTGGTTGGAATGAGCAGTTCTTC.

The chain links TRBV5-1 to TRBJ2-7, with a tentative D call TRBD2 (5 bases). This CDR3 is built from 15 residues. Germline values: CDR1 SGHRS, CDR2 YFSETQ. V was pared by 4 bases and J by 2 bases, with 16 bases between. Here the CDR3 DNA reads TGCGCCAGCAGCGACCCCCACGCGGGTACCTACGAGCAGTACTTC. Protein product: CASSDPHAGTYEQYF. Full variable domain (remainder filled in from reference TRBV5-1 and TRBJ2-7): KAGVTQTPRYLIKTRGQQVTLSCSPISGHRSVSWYQQTPGQGLQFLFEYFSETQRNKGNFPGRFSGRQFSNSRSEMNVSTLELGDSALYLCASSDPHAGTYEQYFGPGTRLTVT.

As DNA, the CDR3 is TGTGCCAGCAGCCCCTACTCCGGGACAGGGCGAGAGACCCAGTACTTC. Amino acids: CASSPYSGTGRETQYF. The J gene is TRBJ2-5, the V gene TRBV5-4; 9 bases are a match to TRBD1. The junction had 11 bases not matched to a gene; V was cut back by 4 bases and J by 4 bases. Germline V gene lookup returns CDR1 SGHNT and CDR2 YYREEE (reference sequence). This CDR3 contains 16 residues.

The chain joins TRBV27 to TRBJ1-1; D possibly corresponds to TRBD1 (6 bases). This CDR3 comprises 13 residues. V was clipped by 7 bases and J by 7 bases, with 16 bases between them. CDR1 and CDR2 (germline): MNHEY, SMNVEV (reference sequence). The CDR3 sequence: CASTTAPGDEAFF. CDR3 bases: TGTGCCAGCACCACCGCGCCAGGGGATGAAGCTTTCTTT.

The CDR3 nucleotides are TGTGCCAGCAGCCCTCGGACAGGGCAGGCTTTCTTT. The encoded protein is CASSPRTGQAFF. J is TRBJ1-1 and V is TRBV7-6; TRBD1 agrees at 8 bases. Per germline, CDR1 SGHVS and CDR2 FNYEAQ. The V gene end was trimmed by 5 bases and the J gene end by 11 bases; junction bases not matched to a gene: 7. CDR3 length: 12 amino acids.

This chain uses TRBV14 with TRBJ2-1; no definite D call. The CDR3 has 15 residues. The germline V and J ends were trimmed by 1 base and 2 bases, with 9 bases remaining between them. CDR1 SGHDN and CDR2 FVKESK come from the germline V gene. CDR3 region: CASSQGRFAYNEQFF. The CDR3 nucleotides read TGTGCCAGCAGCCAAGGTCGGTTCGCCTACAATGAGCAGTTCTTC.